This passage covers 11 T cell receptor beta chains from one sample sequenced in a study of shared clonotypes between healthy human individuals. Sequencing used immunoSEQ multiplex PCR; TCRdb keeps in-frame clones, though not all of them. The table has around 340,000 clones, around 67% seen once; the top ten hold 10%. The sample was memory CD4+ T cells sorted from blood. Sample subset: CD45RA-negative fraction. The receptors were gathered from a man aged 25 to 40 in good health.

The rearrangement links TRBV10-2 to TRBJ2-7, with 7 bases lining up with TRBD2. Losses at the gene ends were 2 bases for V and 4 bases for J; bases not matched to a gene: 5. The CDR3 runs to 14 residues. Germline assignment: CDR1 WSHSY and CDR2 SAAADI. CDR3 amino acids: CASSEASGAYEQYF. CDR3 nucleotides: TGCGCCAGCAGTGAGGCTAGCGGAGCTTACGAGCAGTACTTC.

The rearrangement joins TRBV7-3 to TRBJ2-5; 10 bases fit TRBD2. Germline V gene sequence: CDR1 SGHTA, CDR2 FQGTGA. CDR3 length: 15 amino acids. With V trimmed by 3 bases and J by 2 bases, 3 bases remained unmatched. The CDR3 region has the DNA TGTGCCAGCAGCTTGCTAGCGGGAGTACAAGAGACCCAGTACTTC. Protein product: CASSLLAGVQETQYF.

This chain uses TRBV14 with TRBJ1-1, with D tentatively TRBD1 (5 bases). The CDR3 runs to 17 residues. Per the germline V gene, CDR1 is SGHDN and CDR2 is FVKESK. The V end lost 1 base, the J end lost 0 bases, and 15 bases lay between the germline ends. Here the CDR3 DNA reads TGTGCCAGCAGCCAAGGTAAGGGCTGGGACTTGAACACTGAAGCTTTCTTT. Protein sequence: CASSQGKGWDLNTEAFF.

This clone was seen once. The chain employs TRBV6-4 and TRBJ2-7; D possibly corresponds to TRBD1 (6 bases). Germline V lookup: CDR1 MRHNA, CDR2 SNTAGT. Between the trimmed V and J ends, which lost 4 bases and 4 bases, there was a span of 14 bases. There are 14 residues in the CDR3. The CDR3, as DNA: TGTGCCAGCAGTGGTCGGGACAAACATTACGAGCAGTACTTC. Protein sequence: CASSGRDKHYEQYF.

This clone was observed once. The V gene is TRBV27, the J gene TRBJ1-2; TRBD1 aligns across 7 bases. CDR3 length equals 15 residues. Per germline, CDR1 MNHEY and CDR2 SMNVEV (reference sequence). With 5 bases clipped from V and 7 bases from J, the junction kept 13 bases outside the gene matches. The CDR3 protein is CASSPEQGVGFGYTF. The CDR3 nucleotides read TGTGCCAGCAGTCCCGAGCAGGGGGTTGGGTTTGGCTACACCTTC.

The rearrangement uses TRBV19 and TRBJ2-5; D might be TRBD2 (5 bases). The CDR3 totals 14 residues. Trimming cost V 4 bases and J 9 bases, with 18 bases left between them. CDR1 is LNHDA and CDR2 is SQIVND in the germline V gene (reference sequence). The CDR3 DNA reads TGTGCCAGTAGTACCCTTGGACTCGACGAGTCCCAGTACTTC. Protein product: CASSTLGLDESQYF.

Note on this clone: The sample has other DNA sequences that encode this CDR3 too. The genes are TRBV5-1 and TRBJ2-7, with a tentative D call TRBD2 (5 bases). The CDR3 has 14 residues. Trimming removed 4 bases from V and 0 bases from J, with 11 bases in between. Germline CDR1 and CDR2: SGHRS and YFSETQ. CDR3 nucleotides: TGCGCCAGCAGCCTGGAGGTCAGCTCCTACGAGCAGTACTTC. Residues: CASSLEVSSYEQYF. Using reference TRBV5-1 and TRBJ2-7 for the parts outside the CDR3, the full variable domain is KAGVTQTPRYLIKTRGQQVTLSCSPISGHRSVSWYQQTPGQGLQFLFEYFSETQRNKGNFPGRFSGRQFSNSRSEMNVSTLELGDSALYLCASSLEVSSYEQYFGPGTRLTVT.

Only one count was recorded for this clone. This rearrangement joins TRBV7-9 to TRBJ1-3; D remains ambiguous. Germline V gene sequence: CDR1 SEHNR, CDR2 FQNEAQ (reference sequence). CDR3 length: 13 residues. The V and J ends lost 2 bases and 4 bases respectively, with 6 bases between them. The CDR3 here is CASSLIRGNTIYF. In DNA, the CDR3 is TGTGCCAGCAGCTTAATCAGGGGAAACACCATATATTTT.

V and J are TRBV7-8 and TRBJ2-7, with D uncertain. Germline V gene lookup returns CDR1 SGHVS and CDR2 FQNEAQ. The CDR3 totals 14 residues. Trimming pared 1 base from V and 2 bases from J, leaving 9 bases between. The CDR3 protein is CASSLGRSTYEQYF. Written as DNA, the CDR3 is TGTGCCAGCAGCTTAGGCCGGTCCACCTACGAGCAGTACTTC.

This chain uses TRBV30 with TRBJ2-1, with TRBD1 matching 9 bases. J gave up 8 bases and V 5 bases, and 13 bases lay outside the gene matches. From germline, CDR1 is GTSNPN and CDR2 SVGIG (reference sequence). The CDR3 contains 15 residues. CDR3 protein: CAWSPGDRDPDEQFF. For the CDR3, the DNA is TGTGCCTGGTCGCCCGGGGACAGGGATCCCGATGAGCAGTTCTTC.

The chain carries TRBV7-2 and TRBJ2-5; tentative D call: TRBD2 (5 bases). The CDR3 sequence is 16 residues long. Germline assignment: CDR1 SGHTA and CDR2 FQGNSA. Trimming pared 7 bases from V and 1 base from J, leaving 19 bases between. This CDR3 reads CASTGVSGSSQETQYF. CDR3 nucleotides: TGTGCCAGCACTGGGGTGAGCGGTTCTTCCCAAGAGACCCAGTACTTC.